Each of the 18 T cell receptor beta chains below was sequenced from the same sample in a study of T cell responses to AZD1222 COVID-19 vaccine. Clones were read by immunoSEQ multiplex PCR, and TCRdb kept only the in-frame ones, dropping some. This table has 70,000 to 90,000 clones, more than 75% appearing once. The sample consisted of peripheral blood, taken on day 0 of AZD1222 vaccination. These receptors all come from an adult in good health.

This chain uses TRBV3-1 (or the pseudogene TRBV3-2) with TRBJ2-2; tentative D call: TRBD2 (6 bases). The CDR3 sequence is 14 residues long. V lost 3 bases to trimming and J lost 6 bases, with 11 bases between them. Per germline, CDR1 LGHDT and CDR2 YNNKEL (reference sequence). CDR3 in amino acids: CASSQYGTSGELFF. The CDR3, as DNA: TGTGCCAGCAGCCAGTACGGGACTTCCGGGGAGCTGTTTTTT.

V usage is TRBV4-3 and J usage is TRBJ2-5, with D possibly being TRBD1 or TRBD2 (5 bases each). There are 15 residues in the CDR3. Trimming removed 0 bases at V and 5 bases at J, with 13 bases between. Germline CDR1 reads LGHNA; CDR2 reads YSLEER. In DNA form, the CDR3 reads TGCGCCAGCAGCCAAGAACGGGGCAGGGTTGAGACCCAGTACTTC. This sequence encodes CASSQERGRVETQYF.

The chain couples TRBV7-2 to TRBJ1-5; D may be TRBD1 (5 bases). V lost 5 bases and J 2 bases, leaving 10 bases between the germline ends. This CDR3 is 14 amino acids long. The V gene's germline CDR1 is SGHTA and CDR2 FQGNSA. The CDR3, as DNA: TGTGCCAGCAGCATCCAGGGAGGCAATCAGCCCCAGCATTTT. This translates into CASSIQGGNQPQHF.

The V gene is TRBV27, the J gene TRBJ2-1; the match to TRBD2 covers 10 bases. V was clipped by 7 bases and J by 6 bases; unmatched bases: 9. The CDR3 totals 15 residues. The germline gives CDR1 MNHEY, CDR2 SMNVEV (reference sequence). The DNA of the CDR3 is TGTGCCAGCATTCGACTAGCGGGTAACCCCAATGAGCAGTTCTTC. This sequence encodes CASIRLAGNPNEQFF.

This sequence joins TRBV18 and TRBJ2-7; 8 bases fit TRBD2. Looked up from germline, CDR1 is KGHSH and CDR2 is LQKENI. V gave up 6 bases and J gave up 3 bases; unmatched junction bases: 10. This CDR3 is 15 amino acids long. The CDR3 sequence: CASSRSGAGDYEQYF. Here the CDR3 DNA reads TGTGCCAGCTCCCGCTCGGGAGCGGGGGACTACGAGCAGTACTTC.

This clone has more than one count but fewer than ten. The chain is built from TRBV30 and TRBJ1-1; 10 nucleotides match TRBD1. Germline CDR1 GTSNPN, CDR2 SVGIG (reference sequence). The CDR3 is 14 residues long. V lost 2 bases and J lost 5; bases outside the gene matches: 5. This CDR3 reads CAWSRTGGWTEAFF. The DNA for the CDR3 is TGTGCCTGGAGTAGGACAGGGGGATGGACTGAAGCTTTCTTT.

This clone was recorded a few times. This sequence joins TRBV9 and TRBJ1-1; TRBD1 aligns across 8 bases. J lost 4 bases, V lost 4 bases, and 15 bases had no gene match. There are 17 residues in the CDR3. Germline assignment: CDR1 SGDLS and CDR2 YYNGEE. CDR3 sequence: CASSSRTGPWGSTEAFF. The CDR3 DNA sequence: TGTGCCAGCAGCTCTCGGACAGGGCCTTGGGGGAGCACTGAAGCTTTCTTT.

This chain joins TRBV3-1 (or the pseudogene TRBV3-2) and TRBJ1-6; D may be TRBD1 (5 bases). The V gene's germline CDR1 is LGHDT and CDR2 YNNKEL (reference sequence). The CDR3 loop spans 15 amino acids. With 0 bases removed from V and 7 bases from J, the gap between germline ends came to 10 bases. DNA of the CDR3: TGTGCCAGCAGCCAAGAGGGACTGAAGAATTCACCCCTCCACTTT. Translated, it gives CASSQEGLKNSPLHF.

This chain links TRBV13 with TRBJ1-5; a possible D gene is TRBD1 (6 bases). This CDR3 is 14 amino acids long. The V end was cut by 3 bases, the J end by 4 bases, with 10 bases between. Germline V gene sequence: CDR1 PRHDT, CDR2 FYEKMQ (reference sequence). This chain's CDR3 is CASSFGGHNQPQHF. The CDR3 DNA reads as TGTGCCAGCAGCTTCGGGGGACATAATCAGCCCCAGCATTTT.

This clone was observed once. This sequence joins TRBV6-6 and TRBJ2-3; D is unclear. This CDR3 has 12 amino acids. Trimming pared 2 bases from V and 4 bases from J, leaving 4 bases between. Germline CDR1 is MNHNY and CDR2 is SVGAGI (reference sequence). CDR3 nucleotides: TGTGCCAGCAGTTACCTCCCAGATACGCAGTATTTT. Its protein is CASSYLPDTQYF.

This rearrangement joins TRBV6-2 or TRBV6-3 to TRBJ1-5; 10 bases match TRBD1. Trimming at V came to 5 bases and at J to 6 bases, leaving 10 bases not matched to a gene. The CDR3 is 16 residues long. The germline V gene has CDR1 MNHEY and CDR2 SVGEGT. CDR3 sequence: CASSTGQGVRIQPQHF. The CDR3, as DNA: TGTGCCAGCAGTACAGGACAGGGGGTTCGAATTCAGCCCCAGCATTTT.

The CDR3: CASSLTSGGQETQYF. In DNA, the CDR3 is TGTGCCAGCAGCTTGACTAGCGGGGGCCAAGAGACCCAGTACTTC. This chain uses TRBV5-6 with TRBJ2-5, with TRBD2 matching 11 bases. The CDR3 contains 15 residues. CDR1 SGHDT and CDR2 YYEEEE come from the germline V gene. Trimming took 1 base from V and 1 from J; bases not matched to a gene: 0.

This chain uses TRBV6-1 with TRBJ1-2; no firm D call. CDR3 length: 14 residues. The V gene's germline CDR1 is MNHNS and CDR2 SASEGT. Trimming pared 1 base from V and 8 bases from J, leaving 14 bases between. The CDR3 DNA reads TGTGCCAGCAGTGAAGGGAGGGTTAAAAGGGGCTACACCTTC. It is translated as CASSEGRVKRGYTF.

The genes are TRBV6-2 or TRBV6-3 and TRBJ2-3, with D perhaps TRBD1 or TRBD2 (5 bases each). CDR1 MNHEY and CDR2 SVGEGT come from the germline V gene. V was cut by 2 bases and J by 1 base, with 7 bases left in between. The CDR3 sequence is 14 residues long. The CDR3 DNA follows: TGTGCCAGCAGTTACAGAGGGGGCACAGATACGCAGTATTTT. Its translation: CASSYRGGTDTQYF.

CDR3 protein: CASSLGGTGGEKLFF. The CDR3 nucleotides read TGTGCCAGCAGCTTGGGCGGGACCGGGGGTGAAAAACTGTTTTTT. The V call is TRBV5-5, the J call TRBJ1-4; maybe TRBD1 (5 bases). Trimming pared 0 bases from V and 7 bases from J, leaving 13 bases between. The CDR3 is made up of 15 amino acids. CDR1 is SGHKS and CDR2 is YYEKEE in the germline V gene (reference sequence).

Points on this clone: The germline gene is not matched at one end of the junction; a read error may be the cause. The chain couples TRBV7-2 to TRBJ2-7; 11 bases align to TRBD2. From germline, CDR1 is SGHTA and CDR2 FQGNSA. This CDR3 is built from 13 residues. This chain's CDR3 is CASSPNVAGGPHF. The CDR3 nucleotides read TGTGCCAGCAGCCCCAACGTAGCGGGAGGGCCGCACTTC.

The chain is built from TRBV7-9 and TRBJ1-2, with a weak D call TRBD1 (6 bases). The CDR3 has 13 residues. CDR1 is SEHNR, CDR2 FQNEAQ, per germline (reference sequence). The ends were cut back, 11 bases at V and 3 bases at J, with 16 bases in the middle. CDR3 DNA: TGTGCCTACCCGGGAGGGGGAGACTATGGCTACACCTTC. Amino acid sequence: CAYPGGGDYGYTF.

The chain couples TRBV27 to TRBJ1-2, with TRBD1 identical over 12 bases. The CDR3 loop spans 18 amino acids. Germline assignment: CDR1 MNHEY and CDR2 SMNVEV (reference sequence). The junction had 13 bases not matched to a gene; V was cut back by 1 base and J by 7 bases. DNA for the CDR3: TGTGCCAGCAGTTTATACGGGACAGGGGGCGGCGGGGATCCTGGCTACACCTTC. This encodes CASSLYGTGGGGDPGYTF.